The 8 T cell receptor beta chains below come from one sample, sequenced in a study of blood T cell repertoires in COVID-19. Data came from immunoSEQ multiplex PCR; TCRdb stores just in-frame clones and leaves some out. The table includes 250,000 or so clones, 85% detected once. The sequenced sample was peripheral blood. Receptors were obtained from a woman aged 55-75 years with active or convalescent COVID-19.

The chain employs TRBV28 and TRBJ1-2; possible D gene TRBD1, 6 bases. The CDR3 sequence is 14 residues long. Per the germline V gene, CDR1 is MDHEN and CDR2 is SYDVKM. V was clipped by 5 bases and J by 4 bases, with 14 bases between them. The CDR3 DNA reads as TGTGCCAGCAGTACCCAGGGGAACCTCTATGGCTACACCTTC. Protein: CASSTQGNLYGYTF.

CDR3 coding DNA: TGTGCCAGTAGTATTCGCGGTCCGCTGGAACCCCAGCATTTT. Translation gives CASSIRGPLEPQHF. This chain connects TRBV19 to TRBJ1-5; D unresolved. Germline V lookup: CDR1 LNHDA, CDR2 SQIVND (reference sequence). The CDR3 runs 14 residues. Trimming cost V 3 bases and J 10 bases, with 16 bases left between them. Full variable domain (outside the CDR3, taken from reference TRBV19 and TRBJ1-5): DGGITQSPKYLFRKEGQNVTLSCEQNLNHDAMYWYRQDPGQGLRLIYYSQIVNDFQKGDIAEGYSVSREKKESFPLTVTSAQKNPTAFYLCASSIRGPLEPQHFGDGTRLSIL.

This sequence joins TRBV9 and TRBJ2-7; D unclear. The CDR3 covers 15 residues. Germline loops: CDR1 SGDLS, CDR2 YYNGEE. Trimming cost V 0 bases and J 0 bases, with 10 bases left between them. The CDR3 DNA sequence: TGTGCCAGCAGCGTAGCGGCGGCAAGCTCCTACGAGCAGTACTTC. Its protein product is CASSVAAASSYEQYF.

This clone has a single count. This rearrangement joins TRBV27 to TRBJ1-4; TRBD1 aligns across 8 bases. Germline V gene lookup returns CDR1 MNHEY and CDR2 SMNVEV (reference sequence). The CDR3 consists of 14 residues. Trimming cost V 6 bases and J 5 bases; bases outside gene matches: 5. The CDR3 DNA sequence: TGTGCCAGCAGACCGGACAGGGAAAATGAAAAACTGTTTTTT. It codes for CASRPDRENEKLFF.

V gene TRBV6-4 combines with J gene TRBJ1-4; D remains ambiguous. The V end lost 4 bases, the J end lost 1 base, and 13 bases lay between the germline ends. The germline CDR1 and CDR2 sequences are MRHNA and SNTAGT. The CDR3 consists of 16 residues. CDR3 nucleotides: TGTGCCAGCAGTGTCCCCCCTTGGAGAACTAATGAAAAACTGTTTTTT. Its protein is CASSVPPWRTNEKLFF.

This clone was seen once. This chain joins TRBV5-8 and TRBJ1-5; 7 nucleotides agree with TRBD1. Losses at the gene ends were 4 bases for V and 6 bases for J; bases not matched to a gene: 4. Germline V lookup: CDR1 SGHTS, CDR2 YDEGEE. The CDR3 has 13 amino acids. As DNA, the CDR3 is TGTGCCAGCAGCAAGGACAGGACTCAGCCCCAGCATTTT. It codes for CASSKDRTQPQHF.

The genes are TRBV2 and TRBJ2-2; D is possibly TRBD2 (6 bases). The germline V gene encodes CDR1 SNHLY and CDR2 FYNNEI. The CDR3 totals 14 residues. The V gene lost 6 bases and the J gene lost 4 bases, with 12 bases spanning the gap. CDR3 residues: CASRAGTSTGELFF. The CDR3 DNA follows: TGTGCCAGCAGAGCTGGGACTTCCACCGGGGAGCTGTTTTTT.

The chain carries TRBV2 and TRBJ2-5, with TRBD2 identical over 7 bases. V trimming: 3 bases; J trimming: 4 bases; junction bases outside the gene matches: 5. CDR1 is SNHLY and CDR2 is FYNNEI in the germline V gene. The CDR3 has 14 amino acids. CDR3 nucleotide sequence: TGTGCCAGCAGTGAGAATTGGGGGGGAGAGACCCAGTACTTC. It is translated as CASSENWGGETQYF.